This T cell receptor beta chain was obtained from a study of identifying expanded T cells in peripheral blood. The CDR3 is 14 amino acids. CDR1 MNHEY and CDR2 SVGAGI come from the germline V gene. V dropped 4 bases and J dropped 4 bases, with 12 bases sitting between them. Findings of the study overall: About 1.3 clones differed between technical replicates, versus about 17 and 20 over time. Approximately two-week clone count variance significantly increased as total template count grew.

Points on this clone: Its cognate antigen is unknown.

Produced via immunoSEQ multiplex PCR; TCRdb's table is partial and in-frame only. Among roughly 100,000 clones listed, about nine tenths were seen once. The sample comprised blood. The origin of this receptor is a person aged 18 to 70 in good health. The chain recombines TRBV6-5 with TRBJ2-3; no definite D call. CDR3 amino acids: CASSSPRVADTQYF. For the CDR3, the DNA is TGTGCCAGCAGTTCCCCCCGGGTCGCAGATACGCAGTATTTT.